One and the same sample provided the 20 T cell receptor beta chains below, sequenced in a study of shared clonotypes between healthy human individuals. Positively selected for CCR7, the CD45RO-negative cells used as naive CD8 cells excluded terminally differentiated effector memory CD45RA+ cells. TCRdb's table, derived via immunoSEQ multiplex PCR, lists solely in-frame clones and lacks some. This sample carries about 2.1 million clones, just over 90% of them seen once, and the ten largest clones take around 1.7%. The specimen was naive CD8+ T cells from PBMCs. The receptors stem from a man between 18 and 29 years old in good health. Some clones in this sample may be carry-over from other donors' samples.

This clone was recorded once. V is TRBV27 and J is TRBJ2-2, with 15 bases lining up with TRBD2. The germline V gene has CDR1 MNHEY and CDR2 SMNVEV (reference sequence). CDR3 length: 17 residues. The V gene end was trimmed by 6 bases and the J gene end by 1 base; junction bases not matched to a gene: 3. This CDR3 is CASSPGLAGGNTGELFF. DNA for the CDR3: TGTGCCAGCAGCCCGGGACTAGCGGGAGGGAACACCGGGGAGCTGTTTTTT.

CDR3 nucleotides: TGTGCCAGTAGACCCGGAACTAGCGGGAGGAAGTATCTTGGCACAGATACGCAGTATTTT. Translated: CASRPGTSGRKYLGTDTQYF. The V call is TRBV19, the J call TRBJ2-3; 12 nucleotides agree with TRBD2. Germline V CDR1 and CDR2: LNHDA, SQIVND (reference sequence). This CDR3 comprises 20 residues. V shed 6 bases and J 1 base; nucleotides not matched to a gene: 17.

As to this clone: Other DNA sequences in the sample encode the same CDR3. V usage is TRBV4-1 and J usage is TRBJ2-7, with 8 nucleotides matching TRBD2. V lost 1 base and J lost 3; bases outside the gene matches: 2. The CDR3 is 14 residues long. Per germline, CDR1 MGHRA and CDR2 YSYEKL. CDR3 nucleotides: TGCGCCAGCAGCCAAGTGGGGACTAGCTACGAGCAGTACTTC. Amino acid sequence: CASSQVGTSYEQYF.

The chain has TRBV19 and TRBJ1-1, with 8 bases aligning to TRBD1. V shed 4 bases, J shed 3 bases, and the junction held 4 bases outside the gene matches. Germline CDR1 is LNHDA and CDR2 is SQIVND (reference sequence). The CDR3 is 14 residues long. The chain's CDR3 is CASSTRTGHTEAFF. CDR3 nucleotide sequence: TGTGCCAGTAGTACACGGACAGGGCACACTGAAGCTTTCTTT. Drawing the rest from reference TRBV19 and TRBJ1-1, the complete variable domain is DGGITQSPKYLFRKEGQNVTLSCEQNLNHDAMYWYRQDPGQGLRLIYYSQIVNDFQKGDIAEGYSVSREKKESFPLTVTSAQKNPTAFYLCASSTRTGHTEAFFGQGTRLTVV.

In this sample, this clone turned up a few times. The V call is TRBV19, the J call TRBJ1-2; TRBD1 is a possible D gene (6 bases). Germline V gene data show CDR1 as LNHDA and CDR2 as SQIVND (reference sequence). This CDR3 is built from 11 residues. Trimming removed 7 bases from V and 6 bases from J, with 9 bases in between. The CDR3 protein is CASKSGDGYTF. In DNA, the CDR3 is TGTGCCAGTAAGTCAGGGGATGGCTACACCTTC.

The chain employs TRBV12-5 and TRBJ1-1; 8 bases agree with TRBD1. There are 12 residues in the CDR3. Germline CDR1 is LGHNT and CDR2 is FRNRAP. J was trimmed by 10 bases and V by 6 bases; bases with no gene match: 7. The CDR3 DNA is TGTGCTAGTGGCTCGGGACAGGTTGGAGCTTTCTTT. This encodes CASGSGQVGAFF.

This clone was recorded once. CDR3 in amino acids: CASRGGTTLNSDEQFF. DNA of the CDR3: TGTGCCAGTAGGGGAGGGACTACCCTCAATTCGGATGAGCAGTTCTTC. The chain links TRBV19 to TRBJ2-1, with TRBD2 matching 7 bases. This CDR3 has 16 amino acids. The V gene end was trimmed by 6 bases and the J gene end by 8 bases; junction bases not matched to a gene: 16. The germline V gene has CDR1 LNHDA and CDR2 SQIVND (reference sequence).

The CDR3 region has the DNA TGCGCCAGCAGCCAACAGGGGGTCTATGGCTACACCTTC. This codes for CASSQQGVYGYTF. V usage is TRBV4-1 and J usage is TRBJ1-2, with 7 positions matching TRBD1. The CDR3 consists of 13 residues. The junction had 1 base not matched to a gene; V was cut back by 2 bases and J by 4 bases. Germline assignment: CDR1 MGHRA and CDR2 YSYEKL.

The rearrangement links TRBV4-3 to TRBJ2-5, with D unresolved. CDR3 length: 14 residues. Germline V gene lookup returns CDR1 LGHNA and CDR2 YSLEER. With 4 bases removed from V and 5 bases from J, the gap between germline ends came to 14 bases. In nucleotides, the CDR3 is TGCGCCAGCAGCCCCCGCCTCACTGGGGAGACCCAGTACTTC. Its protein product is CASSPRLTGETQYF.

The chain links TRBV18 to TRBJ2-7, with 13 bases fitting TRBD2. Losses at the gene ends were 2 bases for V and 5 bases for J; bases not matched to a gene: 12. The CDR3 sequence is 18 residues long. In germline, CDR1 is KGHSH, CDR2 LQKENI. DNA for the CDR3: TGTGCCAGCTCACCATGGGGGGGACTAGCGGGAATCATGAACGAGCAGTACTTC. This sequence encodes CASSPWGGLAGIMNEQYF.

This rearrangement joins TRBV5-6 to TRBJ2-4; 13 nucleotides match TRBD2. Germline V lookup: CDR1 SGHDT, CDR2 YYEEEE. V dropped 0 bases and J dropped 0; count of bases not matched to a gene: 6. This CDR3 spans 19 amino acids. This CDR3 reads CASSLVLAGGPLAKNIQYF. Written as DNA, the CDR3 is TGTGCCAGCAGCTTGGTACTAGCGGGAGGGCCTTTAGCCAAAAACATTCAGTACTTC.

The chain joins TRBV11-1 to TRBJ2-3; TRBD2 is a possible D gene (5 bases). The CDR3 sequence is 17 residues long. V was pared by 4 bases and J by 0 bases, with 17 bases between. Per germline, CDR1 SGHAT and CDR2 FQDESV (reference sequence). This chain's CDR3 is CASSSSRGGLSTDTQYF. The CDR3 DNA sequence: TGTGCCAGCAGCTCTTCTCGCGGCGGGTTAAGCACAGATACGCAGTATTTT.

The chain couples TRBV7-9 to TRBJ2-3; no clear D gene. The germline V gene encodes CDR1 SEHNR and CDR2 FQNEAQ (reference sequence). This CDR3 is built from 14 residues. With 1 base removed from V and 5 bases from J, the gap between germline ends came to 10 bases. The CDR3 reads CASSLDEFRDTQYF. In nucleotides, the CDR3 is TGTGCCAGCAGCTTAGACGAGTTCCGAGATACGCAGTATTTT.

The chain links TRBV6-1 to TRBJ1-1, with D hard to call. Per germline, CDR1 MNHNS and CDR2 SASEGT. The CDR3 contains 12 residues. Trimming left V 5 bases short and J 8 bases short, with 12 bases between. The CDR3 loop reads CASSFTGGEAFF. The CDR3 region has the DNA TGTGCCAGCAGTTTTACCGGAGGGGAAGCTTTCTTT.

The CDR3 coding sequence is TGCGCCAGCAGCTACGATATGGACAGAGCTTCCTACGAGCAGTACTTC. Residues: CASSYDMDRASYEQYF. The chain links TRBV5-1 to TRBJ2-7, with D perhaps matching TRBD1 (6 bases). Between the trimmed V and J ends, which lost 3 bases and 1 base, there was a span of 17 bases. Germline V gene data show CDR1 as SGHRS and CDR2 as YFSETQ. The CDR3 loop spans 16 amino acids. Complete variable domain (other parts from reference TRBV5-1 and TRBJ2-7): KAGVTQTPRYLIKTRGQQVTLSCSPISGHRSVSWYQQTPGQGLQFLFEYFSETQRNKGNFPGRFSGRQFSNSRSEMNVSTLELGDSALYLCASSYDMDRASYEQYFGPGTRLTVT.

V usage is TRBV5-5 and J usage is TRBJ2-7, with a weak D call TRBD1 (5 bases). Germline V lookup: CDR1 SGHKS, CDR2 YYEKEE (reference sequence). Trimming shortened V by 4 bases and J by 6 bases, and 17 bases separated the two germline ends. The CDR3 runs 14 residues. CDR3 bases: TGTGCCAGCAGCCTCATGGGGCCCACGTTCGAGCAGTACTTC. Translating gives CASSLMGPTFEQYF.

The rearrangement joins TRBV5-8 to TRBJ2-7; no definite D call. Germline values: CDR1 SGHTS, CDR2 YDEGEE. The CDR3 is made up of 14 amino acids. V gave up 0 bases and J gave up 2 bases, with 9 bases separating them. The CDR3 DNA follows: TGTGCCAGCAGCTTGGTATGGAGCGCCTACGAGCAGTACTTC. This translates into CASSLVWSAYEQYF.

This chain uses TRBV7-2 with TRBJ1-1; weak D call: TRBD1 (5 bases). Germline V gene sequence: CDR1 SGHTA, CDR2 FQGNSA. The CDR3 contains 15 residues. V was clipped by 6 bases and J by 1 base, with 15 bases between them. This CDR3 is CASSETGGRNTEAFF. CDR3 coding DNA: TGTGCCAGCAGTGAGACCGGGGGACGGAACACTGAAGCTTTCTTT.

The rearrangement uses TRBV14 and TRBJ1-1; D might be TRBD1 (5 bases). Germline values: CDR1 SGHDN, CDR2 FVKESK. The V end was cut by 3 bases, the J end by 4 bases, with 9 bases between. This CDR3 comprises 13 residues. The CDR3 region has the DNA TGTGCCAGCAGCCAGCTAGGGGCCACTGAAGCTTTCTTT. Encoded protein: CASSQLGATEAFF.

This clone has a single count. The J gene is TRBJ2-5, the V gene TRBV5-1; D not resolved. The assigned J gene may be wrong: the sequence end matches TRBJ2-7 better. This CDR3 is built from 12 residues. Germline V gene data show CDR1 as SGHRS and CDR2 as YFSETQ. CDR3 sequence (DNA): TGCGCCAGCAGCCCTCCTTCCTACGAGCAGTACTTC. Translating gives CASSPPSYEQYF.